This is a list of T cell receptor beta chains from one sample in a study of Ad26.COV2.S vaccination and SARS-CoV-2 variants. TCRdb's copy holds only in-frame clones and misses some; the assay was immunoSEQ multiplex PCR. This sample yields about 320,000 clones, of which around 84% are seen a single time; roughly 1.9% belongs to the top ten. Sequenced here: peripheral blood, sampled in a trial of Ad26.COV2.S vaccine versus placebo. The receptors shown here come from a person aged 18 to 59 who received the Ad26.COV2.S COVID-19 vaccine or a placebo. Both conserved end residues are part of each CDR3. Fields, in order: V gene, J gene, D gene, clone size, CDR3 DNA, CDR3 protein. A D gene is named only where the DNA matches it firmly. Size is stated for part of the rows, as once, few or many counts, or as a class when the clone is expanded.

TRBV5-4,TRBJ1-1,TRBD1,.,TGTGCCAGCAGCTTGGAAAGGCAGGGGGGGCGGAACACTGAAGCTTTCTTT,CASSLERQGGRNTEAFF
TRBV6-1,TRBJ1-2,.,.,TGTGCCAGCAGTGTGAACAGACTTCCACGGCACTATGGCTACACCTTC,CASSVNRLPRHYGYTF
TRBV6-6,TRBJ1-1,.,.,TGTGCCAGCAGGTCCCTGGTGGTGAGGGACACTGAAGCTTTCTTT,CASRSLVVRDTEAFF
TRBV4-3,TRBJ1-2,.,once,TGCGCCAGCAGCCTAACAGCAGACTATGGCTACACCTTC,CASSLTADYGYTF
TRBV19,TRBJ2-5,TRBD2,.,TGTGCCAGTAGCGGACTAGCGCATGGTGAGGAGACCCAGTACTTC,CASSGLAHGEETQYF
TRBV7-6,TRBJ2-1,TRBD2,.,TGTGCCAGCAGCTTAGACCTCACTAGCGGGGGCCTACTCGGCAATGAGCAGTTCTTC,CASSLDLTSGGLLGNEQFF
TRBV7-2,TRBJ2-3,TRBD1,.,TGTGCCAGCAGCTTATCGTTCAGGGACAGCGATACGCAGTATTTT,CASSLSFRDSDTQYF
TRBV12-3/TRBV12-4,TRBJ1-2,.,.,TGTGCCAGCAGCCGGGGGGAGGACTATGGCTACACCTTC,CASSRGEDYGYTF
TRBV7-7,TRBJ2-3,TRBD1,.,TGTGCCAGCAGCTTAGGAATTGACAGGGGTGATACGCAGTATTTT,CASSLGIDRGDTQYF
TRBV27,TRBJ2-6,.,.,TGTGCCAGCAGTTCATACTCTGGGGCCAACGTCCTGACTTTC,CASSSYSGANVLTF
TRBV5-6,TRBJ1-1,.,.,TGTGCCAGCAGCTTGGCTCGGAACACTGAAGCTTTCTTT,CASSLARNTEAFF
TRBV12-5,TRBJ1-3,.,once,TGTGCTAGTGGTTTGGTTCAAGGGCTGGGAAACACCATATATTTT,CASGLVQGLGNTIYF
TRBV25-1,TRBJ1-3,TRBD1,.,TGTGCCAGCAGTGAGTTTCCGGGACAGTACTCTGGAAACACCATATATTTT,CASSEFPGQYSGNTIYF
TRBV9,TRBJ2-7,.,.,TGTGCCAGCAGCGCCTTAGACAGGTCCTACGAGCAGTACTTC,CASSALDRSYEQYF
TRBV4-3,TRBJ1-4,.,.,TGCGCCAGCAGCCAAGATCCGACAGTGGTAATGGAAAAACTGTTTTTT,CASSQDPTVVMEKLFF
TRBV7-2,TRBJ1-2,TRBD1,.,TGTGCCAGCAGCGAGGGACAGCGCTATGGCTACACCTTC,CASSEGQRYGYTF
TRBV20-1,TRBJ1-3,.,once,TGCGGGGGGGGGACTGGAAACACCATATATTTT,CGGGTGNTIYF
TRBV10-2,TRBJ1-2,.,.,TGCGCCAGCAGTGTAGCAGGGGACTATGGCTACACCTTC,CASSVAGDYGYTF
TRBV7-2,TRBJ1-5,.,.,TGTGCCAGCAGCTTAGTTTCCAATCAGCCCCAGCATTTT,CASSLVSNQPQHF
TRBV4-3,TRBJ1-1,.,.,TGCGCCAGCAGCCAAGGACTGTTGAACACTGAAGCTTTCTTT,CASSQGLLNTEAFF
TRBV29-1,TRBJ2-1,.,.,TGCAGCGTTGGTCAAGGTACTAGTGAGCAGTTCTTC,CSVGQGTSEQFF
TRBV6-6,TRBJ1-3,TRBD1,.,TGTGCCAGCACCGAGACCGGGACAGGGTACGGAAACACCATATATTTT,CASTETGTGYGNTIYF
TRBV5-1,TRBJ2-2,.,.,TGCGCCAGCAGCCTCCGGGACGCCGACACCGGGGAGCTGTTTTTT,CASSLRDADTGELFF
TRBV29-1,TRBJ1-2,.,.,TGCAGCGTACAGCAAAACTATGGCTACACCTTC,CSVQQNYGYTF
TRBV18,TRBJ2-7,.,.,TGTGCCAGCTCATCGGGACGGAGGCTTTACGAGCAGTACTTC,CASSSGRRLYEQYF
TRBV11-2,TRBJ2-3,TRBD2,.,TGTGCCAGCAGCCCTAGACTAGCACCCCCCACAGATACGCAGTATTTT,CASSPRLAPPTDTQYF
TRBV4-3,TRBJ2-3,.,.,TGCGCCAGCAGCCTTCAGAGTCCGGATACGCAGTATTTT,CASSLQSPDTQYF
TRBV18,TRBJ1-4,TRBD1,.,TGTGCCAGCTCACTATCTCGGACAGGGACTAATGAAAAACTGTTTTTT,CASSLSRTGTNEKLFF
TRBV9,TRBJ1-3,.,.,TGTGCCAGCAGCGTAGCCCCCCAGGGTCTGGACACCATATATTTT,CASSVAPQGLDTIYF
TRBV5-1,TRBJ1-3,.,.,TGCGCCAGCAGCTTGACGGGGAACTCTGGAAACACCATATATTTT,CASSLTGNSGNTIYF
TRBV6-2/TRBV6-3,TRBJ1-1,TRBD1,.,TGTGCCAGCAGTAAGAACAGGGGGCGGGGTGAAGCTTTCTTT,CASSKNRGRGEAFF
TRBV9,TRBJ2-1,TRBD1,.,TGTGCCAGCAGCGTAGAATGGGTGACAGGGTCCTACAATGAGCAGTTCTTC,CASSVEWVTGSYNEQFF
TRBV3-1/TRBV3-2,TRBJ2-3,TRBD2,.,TGTGCCAGCAGCCCATCCCGCGCGGGGGGAGATACGCAGTATTTT,CASSPSRAGGDTQYF
TRBV9,TRBJ1-1,.,few,TGTGCCAGCAGCGTGGCCCACAACTTGAACACTGAAGCTTTCTTT,CASSVAHNLNTEAFF
TRBV5-6,TRBJ1-6,.,.,TGTGCCAGCAGCTTATATAATTCACCCCTCCACTTT,CASSLYNSPLHF
TRBV5-1,TRBJ2-5,.,.,TGCGCCAGCAGCCAAAGAGAGACCCAGTACTTC,CASSQRETQYF
TRBV3-1/TRBV3-2,TRBJ1-4,.,.,TGTGCCAGCAGCCAAGGCCCAGACCCAAAACTGTTTTTT,CASSQGPDPKLFF
TRBV7-3,TRBJ1-5,.,.,TGTGCCAGCAGCTTAACAAGGGGTCAGCCCCAGCATTTT,CASSLTRGQPQHF
TRBV24-1,TRBJ2-3,.,.,TGTGCCACCAGTGATCCGACAGGCCCAGATACGCAGTATTTT,CATSDPTGPDTQYF
TRBV11-2,TRBJ2-1,.,.,TGTGCCAGCAGCTCTCGCGGACATTCGCCGAACAATGAGCAGTTCTTC,CASSSRGHSPNNEQFF
TRBV9,TRBJ2-1,.,.,TGTGCCAGCAGCGGCGGGACAGTCTCCTACAATGAGCAGTTCTTC,CASSGGTVSYNEQFF
TRBV5-1,TRBJ2-5,.,.,TGCGCCAGCAGCGTTCAACAGGGAGGGGAGACCCAGTACTTC,CASSVQQGGETQYF
TRBV27,TRBJ1-6,.,once,TGTGCCAGCAGTTACACGGGGGTAAGCTTGGCCCCCTATAATTCACCCCTCCACTTT,CASSYTGVSLAPYNSPLHF
TRBV19,TRBJ2-5,.,.,TGTGCCAGTAGTATAGGTTGGGGGCCCCAAGAGACCCAGTACTTC,CASSIGWGPQETQYF
TRBV19,TRBJ2-5,TRBD2,once,TGTGCCAGTAGTACAGTGCCCCGCGGGGGGGCCACGGAGACCCAGTACTTC,CASSTVPRGGATETQYF